This T cell receptor beta chain was obtained from a study of T cells in Graves' hyperthyroidism and ophthalmopathy. Template material for amplifying TCR beta CDR3 regions consisted of RNA transcripts. Researchers ran a first-round RT-PCR on the TCR CDR3 using the HTBI primer set. One entry per CDR3 protein results from TCRdb running MiXCR on the multiplex PCR reads. The table has 300,000 to 500,000 distinct CDR3 sequences, more than 12% seen once. J gave up 4 bases and V 3 bases, and 5 bases lay outside the gene matches. This CDR3 has 15 amino acids. CDR1 and CDR2 from the germline V gene are SEHNR and FQNEAQ (reference sequence). Overall study findings and caveats: A 13 V-J model separated ophthalmopathy from stable hyperthyroidism.

This clonotype was seen many times. The target antigen is unknown. Input material: blood. The chain joins TRBV7-9 to TRBJ1-4; 7 bases agree with TRBD1. The TCR comes from a woman in her thirties with Graves' hyperthyroidism. This CDR3 reads CASSFRGGGNEKLFF. Here the CDR3 DNA reads TGTGCCAGCAGCTTTAGAGGGGGCGGTAATGAAAAACTGTTTTTT.